This paragraph covers one T cell receptor (beta chain) sequence. Its antigen is not known. Vbeta (60) and Jbeta (13) primers were used in the PCR. Assay: immunoSEQ multiplex PCR; the TCRdb copy retains only in-frame clones and omits some. The sample carries some 150,000 clones, 60% to 85% recorded once. These data belong to a study of cytomegalovirus exposure and HLA in healthy donors. Findings of the study overall: Among immune exposure information, only CMV serostatus was available.

CDR3 length: 16 amino acids. With V trimmed by 2 bases and J by 10 bases, 10 bases remained unmatched. Germline assignment: CDR1 SGHRS and CDR2 YFSETQ. The receptor's source is a female donor in good health and CMV-seropositive. V and J are TRBV5-1 and TRBJ2-1, with 12 bases that match TRBD2. Sequencing was carried out using PBMCs. CDR3 residues: CASSFGASGRGGEQFF. CDR3 sequence (DNA): TGCGCCAGCAGCTTCGGGGCTAGCGGGAGGGGGGGAGAGCAGTTCTTC.